The clone carrying this T cell receptor (beta chain) was observed a few times. One entry per CDR3 protein, called by TCRdb with MiXCR from the 5' RACE reads. Among approximately 100,000 distinct CDR3 sequences listed, approximately 17% were seen once. The V end was cut by 5 bases, the J end by 4 bases, with 11 bases between. The CDR3 contains 13 residues. This entry is derived from a study of T-cell memory formation after mild COVID-19. The overall study: Across donors, TCR clusters were largely donor specific.

The clonotype was recovered from an adult woman who had mild COVID-19 (a few samples of this study predate the infection). Cell type and time point are not known. The V and J genes are TRBV12-3 or TRBV12-4 and TRBJ2-5, with a possible D match to TRBD1 (5 bases). Input material: PBMCs or a T cell subset sorted from them (not recorded which). The CDR3: CASSPLRGETQYF. In DNA, the CDR3 is TGTGCCAGCAGTCCGTTAAGGGGAGAGACCCAGTACTTC.